The 24 T cell receptor beta chains in this list originate from one sample, sequenced in a study of blood T cell repertoires in COVID-19. Measured with immunoSEQ multiplex PCR; TCRdb has only the in-frame clones, and not every one. Of under 250,000 clones listed, roughly 83% were seen once; the top ten hold 9% to 15%. Sequenced material: peripheral blood. These receptors were collected from a man aged 80 or over with acute or convalescent COVID-19.

This chain connects TRBV6-5 to TRBJ2-7, with 9 bases identical to TRBD1. Unmatched junction bases numbered 6, after V lost 4 bases and J lost 2 bases. The CDR3 runs 15 residues. Per the germline V gene, CDR1 is MNHEY and CDR2 is SVGAGI. The CDR3 nucleotides read TGTGCCAGCAGTTGGGTGGGGACAGGGCCCTACGAGCAGTACTTC. It encodes CASSWVGTGPYEQYF.

The genes are TRBV7-8 and TRBJ2-1; a weak D match, TRBD1 (5 bases). This CDR3 spans 16 amino acids. Trimming removed 3 bases at V and 0 bases at J, with 12 bases between. CDR1 SGHVS and CDR2 FQNEAQ come from the germline V gene. The CDR3: CASSLQGTSSYNEQFF. For the CDR3, the DNA is TGTGCCAGCAGCTTGCAGGGAACGAGCTCCTACAATGAGCAGTTCTTC.

The CDR3, as DNA: TGTGCCAGCTCACCACCGGACAGGGTACGTCATACGGGGCCCCAGCATTTT. Translated, it gives CASSPPDRVRHTGPQHF. The V gene is TRBV18, the J gene TRBJ1-5; TRBD1 matches 8 bases. This CDR3 contains 17 residues. With 0 bases clipped from V and 9 bases from J, the junction kept 13 bases outside the gene matches. The germline gives CDR1 KGHSH, CDR2 LQKENI.

The table lists this clone with a few counts. The CDR3 coding sequence is TGTGCTAGTGCCAGGGGGGAGTTTAGGGAGACCCAGTACTTC. It specifies CASARGEFRETQYF. The chain has TRBV12-5 and TRBJ2-5, with D maybe TRBD1 (7 bases). Trimming took 7 bases from V and 5 from J, leaving 17 bases between them. This CDR3 has 14 residues. Germline values: CDR1 LGHNT, CDR2 FRNRAP.

This clone occurred a few times. The chain carries TRBV10-3 and TRBJ1-1; D unresolved. The CDR3 totals 15 residues. V was pared by 2 bases and J by 0 bases, with 10 bases between. Germline V lookup: CDR1 ENHRY, CDR2 SYGVKD. CDR3 DNA: TGTGCCATCAGTGAGGAGAGTACAGTGAACACTGAAGCTTTCTTT. As protein: CAISEESTVNTEAFF.

In its sample, this clone was seen a few times. The rearrangement uses TRBV5-1 and TRBJ1-4; D gene ambiguous. V lost 0 bases and J 5 bases, leaving 11 bases between the germline ends. Germline CDR1 reads SGHRS; CDR2 reads YFSETQ. CDR3 size: 15 residues. Written as DNA, the CDR3 is TGCGCCAGCAGCTTGGGGAATGGGAGGAATGAAAAACTGTTTTTT. This codes for CASSLGNGRNEKLFF.

The chain recombines TRBV2 with TRBJ1-4, with 7 bases aligning to TRBD1. V gave up 6 bases and J gave up 8 bases; unmatched junction bases: 12. CDR3 size: 15 residues. CDR1 and CDR2 (germline): SNHLY, FYNNEI. The CDR3 bases are TGTGCCAGCAGACTCCAGGGGGTAGGTGCGGAAAAACTGTTTTTT. It is translated as CASRLQGVGAEKLFF.

This clone was seen once. This rearrangement joins TRBV24-1 to TRBJ2-1, with TRBD2 as a possible D gene (6 bases). V was pared by 9 bases and J by 8 bases, with 19 bases between. There are 14 residues in the CDR3. The germline V gene has CDR1 KGHDR and CDR2 SFDVKD. CDR3 residues: CATWDGGVRDEQFF. In nucleotides, the CDR3 is TGTGCCACCTGGGACGGCGGGGTCCGGGATGAGCAGTTCTTC.

J is TRBJ2-6 and V is TRBV15; D unresolved. Trimming cost V 3 bases and J 0 bases, with 6 bases left between them. Per germline, CDR1 LNHNV and CDR2 YYDKDF (reference sequence). There are 15 residues in the CDR3. CDR3 nucleotides: TGTGCCACCAGCAGGGCCAACTCTGGGGCCAACGTCCTGACTTTC. This translates into CATSRANSGANVLTF.

DNA of the CDR3: TGTGCCAGCAGTCAAGACAGCCGCACTGAAGCTTTCTTT. Protein sequence: CASSQDSRTEAFF. The chain has TRBV7-3 and TRBJ1-1, with a weak D call TRBD1 (5 bases). Germline V gives CDR1 SGHTA, CDR2 FQGTGA. With 6 bases removed from V and 4 bases from J, the gap between germline ends came to 12 bases. The CDR3 runs to 13 residues.

This clone was seen a few times. The chain employs TRBV19 and TRBJ1-3; D is perhaps TRBD1 (5 bases). CDR1 LNHDA and CDR2 SQIVND come from the germline V gene (reference sequence). There are 18 residues in the CDR3. V lost 4 bases and J 0 bases, leaving 19 bases between the germline ends. This chain's CDR3 is CASSTRGAEYYSGNTIYF. The CDR3 nucleotides read TGTGCCAGTAGTACCCGTGGGGCGGAATACTACTCTGGAAACACCATATATTTT.

This clone was picked up one time. The chain has TRBV7-6 and TRBJ2-7; 9 bases agree with TRBD1. CDR3 length: 17 residues. V dropped 0 bases and J dropped 1; count of bases not matched to a gene: 7. The germline V gene has CDR1 SGHVS and CDR2 FNYEAQ. The CDR3 nucleotides are TGTGCCAGCAGCTTAGCTAGCCCCGGGACAGGGTCCTACGAGCAGTACTTC. This codes for CASSLASPGTGSYEQYF.

The chain employs TRBV10-3 and TRBJ1-1, with 7 bases fitting TRBD1. Trimming at V came to 4 bases and at J to 0 bases, leaving 5 bases not matched to a gene. Germline CDR1 ENHRY, CDR2 SYGVKD. This CDR3 comprises 15 residues. CDR3 nucleotide sequence: TGTGCCATCAGTGTAAGGGGGCCTATGAACACTGAAGCTTTCTTT. This encodes CAISVRGPMNTEAFF.

The chain joins TRBV2 to TRBJ1-2, with D tentatively TRBD1 (5 bases). The V end lost 5 bases, the J end lost 8 bases, and 15 bases lay between the germline ends. This CDR3 is 13 amino acids long. Germline loops: CDR1 SNHLY, CDR2 FYNNEI. The CDR3: CASSLQGTQGYTF. CDR3 DNA: TGTGCCAGCAGTCTGCAGGGTACGCAGGGCTACACCTTC.

This chain connects TRBV7-2 to TRBJ1-3, with 7 bases matching TRBD1. This CDR3 is built from 15 residues. V shed 2 bases, J shed 4 bases, and the junction held 5 bases outside the gene matches. The V gene's germline CDR1 is SGHTA and CDR2 FQGNSA. The CDR3 loop reads CASSLSRDRGNTIYF. In DNA form, the CDR3 reads TGTGCCAGCAGCTTAAGCCGGGACAGAGGAAACACCATATATTTT. The full variable domain, with the rest looked up from reference TRBV7-2 and TRBJ1-3, is GAGVSQSPSNKVTEKGKDVELRCDPISGHTALYWYRQSLGQGLEFLIYFQGNSAPDKSGLPSDRFSAERTGGSVSTLTIQRTQQEDSAVYLCASSLSRDRGNTIYFGEGSWLTVV.

The gene calls are TRBV5-4 and TRBJ1-3; TRBD1 matches at 10 bases. Germline loops: CDR1 SGHNT, CDR2 YYREEE (reference sequence). V trimming: 4 bases; J trimming: 4 bases; junction bases outside the gene matches: 5. The CDR3 has 15 residues. The CDR3: CASSLGTGAGNTIYF. DNA for the CDR3: TGTGCCAGCAGCCTCGGGACAGGGGCAGGAAACACCATATATTTT.

The rearrangement uses TRBV6-5 and TRBJ2-2; 7 bases line up with TRBD1. The junction had 4 bases not matched to a gene; V was cut back by 6 bases and J by 0 bases. Per germline, CDR1 MNHEY and CDR2 SVGAGI. The CDR3 has 15 residues. This chain's CDR3 is CASRWDSANTGELFF. The DNA for the CDR3 is TGTGCCAGCAGATGGGACAGCGCGAACACCGGGGAGCTGTTTTTT.

The chain combines TRBV28 with TRBJ1-1; tentatively, D is TRBD1 (5 bases). Between the trimmed V and J ends, which lost 8 bases and 7 bases, there was a span of 11 bases. Per the germline V gene, CDR1 is MDHEN and CDR2 is SYDVKM. The CDR3 has 11 residues. For the CDR3, the DNA is TGTGCCAGCTGCGGGGGGATTGAAGCTTTCTTT. Amino acids: CASCGGIEAFF.

V is TRBV12-5 and J is TRBJ1-1; perhaps TRBD1 as D (5 bases). This CDR3 is 17 amino acids long. Trimming took off 0 bases at V and 0 bases at J, with 14 bases between the two ends. Germline-derived CDR1 and CDR2 are LGHNT and FRNRAP. Here the CDR3 DNA reads TGTGCTAGTGGTTTGGTTTTTGGCGGGGGTATGAACACTGAAGCTTTCTTT. This translates into CASGLVFGGGMNTEAFF.

V gene TRBV28 combines with J gene TRBJ2-4; D is possibly TRBD1 (5 bases). The V end was cut by 6 bases, the J end by 2 bases, with 17 bases between. The CDR3 spans 16 residues. Germline V gene data show CDR1 as MDHEN and CDR2 as SYDVKM. The CDR3 spells CASRNPQGFPKNIQYF. The DNA of the CDR3 is TGTGCCAGCAGAAATCCCCAGGGATTCCCCAAAAACATTCAGTACTTC.

This clone was seen only once. This chain uses TRBV7-8 with TRBJ1-1, with 9 bases that match TRBD1. In germline, CDR1 is SGHVS, CDR2 FQNEAQ. This CDR3 has 16 residues. The J segment lost 3 bases and the V segment lost 4 bases, leaving 9 bases of the junction unmatched. The CDR3 sequence: CASSSGTGRRDTEAFF. The CDR3 region has the DNA TGTGCCAGCAGCTCCGGGACAGGGCGTCGAGACACTGAAGCTTTCTTT.

The chain joins TRBV27 to TRBJ2-7; 9 positions match TRBD1. CDR1 is MNHEY and CDR2 is SMNVEV in the germline V gene (reference sequence). This CDR3 contains 16 residues. V lost 6 bases and J lost 3; bases outside the gene matches: 12. The CDR3: CASSPPRGTGLYEQYF. The CDR3 DNA sequence: TGTGCCAGCAGCCCCCCGAGGGGGACAGGGCTCTACGAGCAGTACTTC.

The chain joins TRBV6-2 or TRBV6-3 to TRBJ2-7; TRBD1 matches 7 bases. Germline lookup yields CDR1 MNHEY and CDR2 SVGEGT. The ends lost 5 bases at V and 0 bases at J; junction bases unmatched: 7. This CDR3 contains 15 residues. CDR3 protein: CASSRAGTVSYEQYF. The DNA of the CDR3 is TGTGCCAGCAGTCGCGCCGGGACAGTCTCCTACGAGCAGTACTTC.

The chain recombines TRBV29-1 with TRBJ2-2; a weak D match, TRBD1 (5 bases). The CDR3 extends over 14 amino acids. Trimming cost V 2 bases and J 4 bases, with 11 bases left between them. Looked up from germline, CDR1 is SQVTM and CDR2 is ANQGSEA. The CDR3 DNA is TGCAGCGTTGAAAAGGGGTCGGGCACCGGGGAGCTGTTTTTT. Amino acid sequence: CSVEKGSGTGELFF.